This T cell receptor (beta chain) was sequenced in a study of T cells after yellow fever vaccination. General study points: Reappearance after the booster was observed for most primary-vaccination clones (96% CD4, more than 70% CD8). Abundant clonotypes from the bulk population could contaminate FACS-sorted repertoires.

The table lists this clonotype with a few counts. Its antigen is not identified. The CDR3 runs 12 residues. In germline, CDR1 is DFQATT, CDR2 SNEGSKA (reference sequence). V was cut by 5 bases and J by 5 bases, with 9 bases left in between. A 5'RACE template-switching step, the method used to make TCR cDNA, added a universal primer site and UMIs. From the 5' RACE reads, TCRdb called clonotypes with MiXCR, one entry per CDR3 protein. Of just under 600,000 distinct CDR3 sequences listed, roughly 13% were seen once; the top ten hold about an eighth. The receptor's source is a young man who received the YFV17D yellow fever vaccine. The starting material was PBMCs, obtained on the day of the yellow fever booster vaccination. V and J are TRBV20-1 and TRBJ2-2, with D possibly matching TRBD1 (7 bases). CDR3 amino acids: CSAPGGTGELFF. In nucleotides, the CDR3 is TGCAGTGCTCCAGGGGGGACCGGGGAGCTGTTTTTT.